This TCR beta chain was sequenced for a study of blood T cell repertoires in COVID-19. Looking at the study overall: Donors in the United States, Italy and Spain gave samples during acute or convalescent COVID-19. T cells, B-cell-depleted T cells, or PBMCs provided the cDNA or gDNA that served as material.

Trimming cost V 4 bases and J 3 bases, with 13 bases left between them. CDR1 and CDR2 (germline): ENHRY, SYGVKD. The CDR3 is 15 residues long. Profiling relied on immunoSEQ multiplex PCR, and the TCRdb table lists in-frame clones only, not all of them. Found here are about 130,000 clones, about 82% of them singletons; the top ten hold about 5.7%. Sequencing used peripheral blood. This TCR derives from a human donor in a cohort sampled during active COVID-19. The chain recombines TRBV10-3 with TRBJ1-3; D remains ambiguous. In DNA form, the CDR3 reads TGTGCCATCAGTGGAGCATGGGGAGGTGGAAACACCATATATTTT. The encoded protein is CAISGAWGGGNTIYF.